This TCR beta chain was captured by sequencing in a study of CD8 T cells in Susac syndrome. cDNA came from about 0.5 to 1 ug RNA primed by random hexamers. A single record per CDR3 protein comes from TCRdb applying MiXCR to the immunoSEQ multiplex PCR reads. The sample yields more than 95,000 distinct CDR3 sequences, 80% to 95% seen once. The germline V gene has CDR1 MNHEY and CDR2 SMNVEV (reference sequence). With V trimmed by 2 bases and J by 9 bases, 1 base remained unmatched. The length of the CDR3 is 15 residues. This TCR was recovered from a human donor with multiple sclerosis. The sample was CD8+ T cells from PBMCs. The chain links TRBV27 to TRBJ2-1; 16 nucleotides align to TRBD2. This chain's CDR3 is CASSLGTSGGVEQFF. CDR3 sequence (DNA): TGTGCCAGCAGTTTAGGGACTAGCGGGGGGGTTGAGCAGTTCTTC.